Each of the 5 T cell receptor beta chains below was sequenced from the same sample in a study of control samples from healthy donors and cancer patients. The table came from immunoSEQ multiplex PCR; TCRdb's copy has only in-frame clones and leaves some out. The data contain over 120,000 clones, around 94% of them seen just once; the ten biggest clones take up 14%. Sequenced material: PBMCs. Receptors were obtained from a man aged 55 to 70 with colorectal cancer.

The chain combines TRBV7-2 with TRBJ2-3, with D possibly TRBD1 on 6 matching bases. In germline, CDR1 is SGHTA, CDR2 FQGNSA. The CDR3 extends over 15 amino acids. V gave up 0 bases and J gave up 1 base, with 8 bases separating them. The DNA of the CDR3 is TGTGCCAGCAGCTTAGCGCGGACAGGCACAGATACGCAGTATTTT. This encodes CASSLARTGTDTQYF.

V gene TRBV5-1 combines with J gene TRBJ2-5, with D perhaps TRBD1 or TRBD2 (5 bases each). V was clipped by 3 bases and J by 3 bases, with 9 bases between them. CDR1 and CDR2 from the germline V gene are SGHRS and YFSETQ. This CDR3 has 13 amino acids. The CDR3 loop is CASSSGAKETQYF. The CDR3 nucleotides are TGCGCCAGCAGCTCCGGGGCTAAAGAGACCCAGTACTTC.

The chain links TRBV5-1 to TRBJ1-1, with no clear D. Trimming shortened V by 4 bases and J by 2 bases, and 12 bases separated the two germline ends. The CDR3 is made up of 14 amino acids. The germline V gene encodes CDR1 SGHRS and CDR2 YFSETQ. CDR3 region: CASSPGFLNTEAFF. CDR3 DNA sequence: TGCGCCAGCAGCCCAGGATTTTTAAACACTGAAGCTTTCTTT.

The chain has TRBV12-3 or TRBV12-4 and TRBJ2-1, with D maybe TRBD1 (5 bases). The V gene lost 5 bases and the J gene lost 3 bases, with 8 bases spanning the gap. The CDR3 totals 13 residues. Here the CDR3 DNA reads TGTGCCAGCAGTACGGACAACTACAATGAGCAGTTCTTC. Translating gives CASSTDNYNEQFF.

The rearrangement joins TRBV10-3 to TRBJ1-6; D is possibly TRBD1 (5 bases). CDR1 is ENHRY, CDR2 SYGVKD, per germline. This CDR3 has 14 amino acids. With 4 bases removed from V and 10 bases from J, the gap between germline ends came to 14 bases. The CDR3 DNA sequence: TGTGCCATCAGTGGGACCGGGGGGGAGTCACCCCTCCACTTT. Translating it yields CAISGTGGESPLHF.